This entry concerns a single T cell receptor (beta chain). As yet, its antigen is unknown. This entry comes from a study of T cell responses to AZD1222 COVID-19 vaccine. As for the study in general: It was second doses at about 4 or about 12 weeks that were pooled. General observations from the study: Following two doses of AZD1222, Spike-specific TCR breadth and depth rose. Clonal diversity was possibly underestimated; the donors were predominantly white British and more often female. Spike was spanned by vaccine-associated CD4 TCRs, with dominance at 160-218 and 743-854.

TCRdb's copy holds only in-frame clones and misses some; the assay was immunoSEQ multiplex PCR. The sample shows about 140,000 clones, roughly nine tenths of them seen only once. CDR1 and CDR2 (germline): SNHLY, FYNNEI. The CDR3 sequence is 16 residues long. Unmatched junction bases numbered 5, after V lost 0 bases and J lost 5 bases. This receptor was obtained from an adult in good health. J is TRBJ2-5 and V is TRBV2, with 11 nucleotides matching TRBD2. Here the sequenced sample was peripheral blood, taken on day 0 of AZD1222 vaccination. The CDR3 nucleotides read TGTGCCAGCAGTGAAGCTGGACTAGCGGGTGGTGAGACCCAGTACTTC. It codes for CASSEAGLAGGETQYF.